A selection of T cell receptor beta chains follows, all from one sample in a study of OX40 agonist ivuxolimab in advanced cancers. Sequenced by immunoSEQ multiplex PCR; TCRdb stores in-frame clones only, minus some. The table records about 61,000 clones, about 85% of them present only once. Specimen: CD4+ or CD8+ T cells sorted from blood, collected in a trial of the OX40 agonist ivuxolimab. These receptors were obtained from an adult with an advanced solid tumor such as melanoma, head and neck, liver or kidney cancer. Both conserved end residues are part of each CDR3. The order of the fields is V gene, J gene, clone size, D gene, CDR3 DNA, CDR3 protein. D genes are given only for firm matches. A row's size may be missing; if present it is once, few, many or a size class.

TRBV11-2	TRBJ2-3	-	-	TGTGCCAGCAGCCTCGGGGCGCGGAGAGATACGCAGTATTTT	CASSLGARRDTQYF
TRBV9	TRBJ1-1	-	-	TGTGCCAGCAGCGCGTCTGGACGGTCGGGCACTGAAGCTTTCTTT	CASSASGRSGTEAFF
TRBV4-1	TRBJ2-1	-	TRBD1	TGCGCCAGCAGCCGCCCGGGACAGTTGCTAAATGAGCAGTTCTTC	CASSRPGQLLNEQFF
TRBV6-1	TRBJ2-3	-	-	TGTGCCACCGCGTGGGGTCCAGATACGCAGTATTTT	CATAWGPDTQYF
TRBV4-2	TRBJ1-2	-	-	TGTGCCAGCACCACGAGGGGGGATACTAACTATGGCTACACCTTC	CASTTRGDTNYGYTF
TRBV7-9	TRBJ2-1	once	-	TGTGCCAGCAGCTTAGCGCGTGGGGGGCCTTCCTACAATGAGCAGTTCTTC	CASSLARGGPSYNEQFF
TRBV6-1	TRBJ1-5	-	-	TGTGCCAACAGTGTTTACAGCAATCAGCCCCAGCATTTT	CANSVYSNQPQHF
TRBV14	TRBJ2-3	-	TRBD1	TGTGCCAGCAGCCCCGGGACAGGGGGAGGCACAGATACGCAGTATTTT	CASSPGTGGGTDTQYF
TRBV7-6	TRBJ2-5	-	-	TGTGCCAGCAGAACAACAGGGTCGGGCCAAGAGACCCAGTACTTC	CASRTTGSGQETQYF
TRBV4-1	TRBJ1-5	once	TRBD1	TGCGCCAGCAGCCAAGAGGTCAACAGGGGGATACAGCCCCAGCATTTT	CASSQEVNRGIQPQHF
TRBV10-2	TRBJ1-1	-	TRBD1	TGCGCCAGCAGTAGCCGGGACAGGGGAAGGACTGAAGCTTTCTTT	CASSSRDRGRTEAFF
TRBV6-5	TRBJ1-3	few	-	TGTGCCAGCAGTTACTCGAGCCCGGGGGCTGGAAACACCATATATTTT	CASSYSSPGAGNTIYF
TRBV4-1	TRBJ1-5	-	TRBD1	TGCGCCAGCAGCCTGACAGGGGCTAGCAATCAGCCCCAGCATTTT	CASSLTGASNQPQHF
TRBV19	TRBJ1-2	-	-	TGTGCCAGTAGTATCGATACGAAATATGGCTACACCTTC	CASSIDTKYGYTF
TRBV18	TRBJ2-5	-	-	TGTGCCAGCTCACCGGGACACCAAGGGAGAGAGACCCAGTACTTC	CASSPGHQGRETQYF
TRBV2	TRBJ1-4	-	-	TGTGCCAGCAGTGAAGAGGTACCCAATGAAAAACTGTTTTTT	CASSEEVPNEKLFF
TRBV19	TRBJ1-4	-	-	TGTGCCGGGACGGGGGTGGATGAAAAACTGTTTTTT	CAGTGVDEKLFF
TRBV6-1	TRBJ1-2	-	-	TGTGCCAGCAGTTCCCCAGCTAACTATGGCTACACCTTC	CASSSPANYGYTF
TRBV6-1	TRBJ1-5	-	-	TGTGCCAGCGTACCCGGGCCCAATCAGCCCCAGCATTTT	CASVPGPNQPQHF
TRBV7-9	TRBJ1-6	-	TRBD1	TGTGCCAGCAGCCGACAGGGACAGGGAGACTCACCCCTCCACTTT	CASSRQGQGDSPLHF
TRBV5-1	TRBJ2-1	-	-	TGCGCCAGCAGCGAAGCCCTGAATGAGCAGTTCTTC	CASSEALNEQFF
TRBV18	TRBJ2-3	-	TRBD2	TGTGCCAGCTCACCAGCTAGCGGGGTACCCGATACGCAGTATTTT	CASSPASGVPDTQYF
TRBV6-6	TRBJ1-2	-	TRBD1	TGTGCCAGCAGTCCCAGGGGGCCTAGCTATGGCTACACCTTC	CASSPRGPSYGYTF
TRBV7-7	TRBJ2-5	-	TRBD1	TGTGCTAGCAGCTCGGGACAGGGGGTTGGTGAGACCCAGTACTTC	CASSSGQGVGETQYF
TRBV11-2	TRBJ2-3	-	-	TGTGCCAGCAGCTTACGCCCCACCACAGATACGCAGTATTTT	CASSLRPTTDTQYF
TRBV13	TRBJ1-6	-	-	TGTGCCAGCAGCGGAGGAGGGGGTGATAATTCACCCCTCCACTTT	CASSGGGGDNSPLHF
TRBV5-1	TRBJ2-1	-	-	TGCGCCAGCAGCTCAACGTACGGTCGGGACTACAATGAGCAGTTCTTC	CASSSTYGRDYNEQFF
TRBV6-1	TRBJ2-1	-	TRBD1	TGTGCCAGCAGCTCCAAGACAGGGACTGAGCAGTTCTTC	CASSSKTGTEQFF
TRBV19	TRBJ1-5	-	-	TGTGCCAGTAGTATGGGTTTCGGTTTCAATCAGCCCCAGCATTTT	CASSMGFGFNQPQHF
TRBV5-1	TRBJ2-3	-	TRBD1	TGCGCCAGCAGCTCCGGACAGGGCTCAGATACGCAGTATTTT	CASSSGQGSDTQYF
TRBV7-8	TRBJ2-5	-	TRBD1	TGTGCCAGCAGCGCCTTACAGGGGTTGGCAGAGACCCAGTACTTC	CASSALQGLAETQYF
TRBV2	TRBJ1-1	-	-	TGTGCCAGCAGTGAAATCAGGGGTTGGGGGACTGAAGCTTTCTTT	CASSEIRGWGTEAFF
TRBV6-6	TRBJ1-3	-	TRBD1	TGTGCCAGCAGTTACGAACAGGGGTTAAGTGGAAACACCATATATTTT	CASSYEQGLSGNTIYF
TRBV7-9	TRBJ1-1	-	-	TGTGCCAGCAGCTTGGGACACCAAAACACTGAAGCTTTCTTT	CASSLGHQNTEAFF
TRBV5-1	TRBJ2-7	-	TRBD1	TGCGCCAGCAGGACCGGGGCCCGGACAGGGGGCTCCGAGCAGTACTTC	CASRTGARTGGSEQYF
TRBV5-4	TRBJ2-6	-	-	TGTGCCAGCACCGACCCCCCGAGGAGTGGGGCCAACGTCCTGACTTTC	CASTDPPRSGANVLTF
TRBV5-1	TRBJ2-7	-	TRBD2	TGCGCCAGCAGCTTGGCGCTAGCGGGGGCCTACGAGCAGTACTTC	CASSLALAGAYEQYF
TRBV30	TRBJ2-7	-	-	TGTGCCTGGAGTGCCGCCTTCGCCTCTACGGGTGAGCAGTACTTC	CAWSAAFASTGEQYF
TRBV18	TRBJ2-2	-	-	TGTGCCAGCTCACCACGGACATCGAACACCGGGGAGCTGTTTTTT	CASSPRTSNTGELFF
TRBV7-3	TRBJ2-1	-	TRBD2	TGTGCCAGCAGCTCTCGGACTAGCGGGGGTATGGGTGAGCAGTTCTTC	CASSSRTSGGMGEQFF
TRBV18	TRBJ2-7	-	TRBD1	TGTGCCAGCTCACCGGTGGACAGGAGTTACGAGCAGTACTTC	CASSPVDRSYEQYF
TRBV7-2	TRBJ2-7	once	-	TGTGCCAGCAGCTTAGATTGGGACATCTACGAGCAGTACTTC	CASSLDWDIYEQYF